Shown below are 21 T cell receptor beta chains from a single sample sequenced in a study of PD-1 blockade in classical Hodgkin lymphoma. All the patients suffered relapse after autologous stem cell transplantation, and brentuximab vedotin exposure differed. The protocol was immunoSEQ multiplex PCR, while the TCRdb copy is restricted to in-frame clones and leaves out a portion. This sample yields tens of thousands of clones, of which roughly 89% are seen a single time; about 11% belongs to the top ten. Sequences were derived from peripheral blood mononuclear cells (PBMCs), sampled before the second cycle of nivolumab. These receptors were obtained from a human donor with classical Hodgkin lymphoma.

This clone is a singleton in its sample. The V and J genes are TRBV27 and TRBJ1-5, with D perhaps matching TRBD1 (5 bases). This CDR3 region has 15 residues. Germline V gene lookup returns CDR1 MNHEY and CDR2 SMNVEV (reference sequence). V was shortened by 6 bases and J by 4 bases, with 16 bases between the two germline ends. CDR3 bases: TGTGCCAGCAGGGGCCTGGGACGGAGAAATCAGCCCCAGCATTTT. Protein: CASRGLGRRNQPQHF.

This chain uses TRBV30 with TRBJ1-1, with D unresolved. The CDR3 runs to 11 residues. V dropped 7 bases and J dropped 6 bases, with 12 bases sitting between them. Germline CDR1 and CDR2: GTSNPN and SVGIG (reference sequence). The CDR3 bases are TGTGCCTCCCGTTCGCTGTCTGAAGCTTTCTTT. Translated: CASRSLSEAFF.

The rearrangement uses TRBV19 and TRBJ2-1; D is ambiguous. Looked up from germline, CDR1 is LNHDA and CDR2 is SQIVND (reference sequence). The V end was cut by 1 base, the J end by 6 bases, with 7 bases between. The CDR3 has 13 residues. The DNA for the CDR3 is TGTGCCAGTAGTATAGGGCCATTCAATGAGCAGTTCTTC. Amino acids: CASSIGPFNEQFF.

The chain joins TRBV10-3 to TRBJ2-2; 11 bases are a match to TRBD2. Losses at the gene ends were 2 bases for V and 5 bases for J; bases not matched to a gene: 10. Germline loops: CDR1 ENHRY, CDR2 SYGVKD. The CDR3 extends over 18 amino acids. The CDR3 DNA reads as TGTGCCATCAGTGAGAGAGTTCCCGGGACTAGCGGAACCGGGGAGCTGTTTTTT. This encodes CAISERVPGTSGTGELFF.

The chain combines TRBV28 with TRBJ2-2; TRBD1 aligns across 7 bases. Germline loops: CDR1 MDHEN, CDR2 SYDVKM. V was pared by 2 bases and J by 4 bases, with 1 base of the junction left unmatched. The length of the CDR3 is 14 residues. CDR3 region: CASSLPGGTGELFF. CDR3 nucleotides: TGTGCCAGCAGTTTACCAGGGGGCACCGGGGAGCTGTTTTTT. The whole variable domain, filled in from reference TRBV28 and TRBJ2-2, reads DVKVTQSSRYLVKRTGEKVFLECVQDMDHENMFWYRQDPGLGLRLIYFSYDVKMKEKGDIPEGYSVSREKKERFSLILESASTNQTSMYLCASSLPGGTGELFFGEGSRLTVL.

This clone has more than one count but fewer than ten. The rearrangement links TRBV9 to TRBJ1-5; D not certain. Germline lookup yields CDR1 SGDLS and CDR2 YYNGEE. This CDR3 has 13 amino acids. The germline V and J ends were trimmed by 0 bases and 7 bases, with 8 bases remaining between them. CDR3 sequence reads: CASSVDEGQPQHF. The DNA of the CDR3 is TGTGCCAGCAGCGTAGATGAGGGACAGCCCCAGCATTTT.

The chain recombines TRBV2 with TRBJ1-4; TRBD1 is a possible D gene (5 bases). Trimming took off 6 bases at V and 13 bases at J, with 18 bases between the two ends. The CDR3 has 13 amino acids. Germline assignment: CDR1 SNHLY and CDR2 FYNNEI. CDR3 nucleotide sequence: TGTGCCAGCAGCCACCGGGAGGGGAGAGCACTGTTTTTT. Translated, it gives CASSHREGRALFF.

This rearrangement joins TRBV11-3 to TRBJ2-7, with 7 positions matching TRBD1. V shed 1 base and J 8 bases; nucleotides not matched to a gene: 2. This CDR3 comprises 12 residues. Germline V lookup: CDR1 SGHNT, CDR2 YENEEA. In nucleotides, the CDR3 is TGTGCCAGCAGCTTAGGAGGGGGCCAGCAGTACTTC. It encodes CASSLGGGQQYF.

The V gene is TRBV4-1, the J gene TRBJ2-7; 10 positions match TRBD2. The germline V gene has CDR1 MGHRA and CDR2 YSYEKL. The CDR3 sequence is 19 residues long. The trim removed 0 bases at V and 4 bases at J, leaving 15 bases unmatched. In DNA, the CDR3 is TGCGCCAGCAGCCAAGATAATGGCCTAGCGGGAGTCTGGGGGTACGAGCAGTACTTC. It is translated as CASSQDNGLAGVWGYEQYF.

This chain links TRBV6-1 with TRBJ1-6; D remains unclear. CDR1 and CDR2 from the germline V gene are MNHNS and SASEGT. V was pared by 3 bases and J by 8 bases, with 11 bases between. The CDR3 spans 14 residues. CDR3 in amino acids: CASSELGGDSPLHF. In DNA, the CDR3 is TGTGCCAGCAGTGAGTTGGGCGGGGATTCACCCCTCCACTTT.

The count of this clone is one. This chain joins TRBV14 and TRBJ2-2, with 9 bases aligning to TRBD1. CDR1 SGHDN and CDR2 FVKESK come from the germline V gene. The CDR3 extends over 15 amino acids. After removal of 3 bases from V and 4 bases from J, the junction contained 3 bases not matched to a gene. DNA of the CDR3: TGTGCCAGCAGCCACCAGACAGGGGGCACCGGGGAGCTGTTTTTT. Its protein product is CASSHQTGGTGELFF.

This chain joins TRBV5-1 and TRBJ2-7; D is perhaps TRBD1 or TRBD2 (6 bases each). The CDR3 sequence is 14 residues long. Trimming pared 3 bases from V and 7 bases from J, leaving 17 bases between. Germline V gene lookup returns CDR1 SGHRS and CDR2 YFSETQ. The CDR3 sequence is CASSWTDGGREQYF. In DNA, the CDR3 is TGCGCCAGCAGCTGGACAGACGGGGGTCGAGAGCAGTACTTC.

This clone occurred once. The chain couples TRBV9 to TRBJ2-1; TRBD2 aligns across 11 bases. The CDR3 runs to 19 residues. Germline V CDR1 and CDR2: SGDLS, YYNGEE. The ends lost 0 bases at V and 0 bases at J; junction bases unmatched: 8. CDR3 protein: CASSVVPSGRTSSYNEQFF. The CDR3 DNA follows: TGTGCCAGCAGCGTAGTTCCTAGCGGGAGGACGAGCTCCTACAATGAGCAGTTCTTC. The variable domain in full, with the rest retrieved from reference TRBV9 and TRBJ2-1, is DSGVTQTPKHLITATGQRVTLRCSPRSGDLSVYWYQQSLDQGLQFLIQYYNGEERAKGNILERFSAQQFPDLHSELNLSSLELGDSALYFCASSVVPSGRTSSYNEQFFGPGTRLTVL.

The J gene is TRBJ2-7, the V gene TRBV10-2; 10 bases agree with TRBD2. This CDR3 is 15 amino acids long. V trimming: 5 bases; J trimming: 7 bases; junction bases outside the gene matches: 11. Germline V gene lookup returns CDR1 WSHSY and CDR2 SAAADI. CDR3 bases: TGCGCCAGCAGTCCCAGGCTAGCGGGAGCGGGGGAGCAGTACTTC. This translates into CASSPRLAGAGEQYF.

The J gene is TRBJ2-7, the V gene TRBV7-9, with D maybe TRBD1 (6 bases). CDR1 and CDR2 from the germline V gene are SEHNR and FQNEAQ (reference sequence). V was shortened by 4 bases and J by 1 base, with 11 bases between the two germline ends. This CDR3 has 14 amino acids. The CDR3 region is CASSYGTKSYEQYF. The CDR3 nucleotides read TGTGCCAGCAGCTACGGGACAAAGTCCTACGAGCAGTACTTC.

The rearrangement uses TRBV18 and TRBJ2-4, with 7 nucleotides matching TRBD1. Germline V gene data show CDR1 as KGHSH and CDR2 as LQKENI. The CDR3 contains 12 residues. V dropped 2 bases and J dropped 15; count of bases not matched to a gene: 7. CDR3 in amino acids: CASSPIGQERYF. The CDR3 DNA sequence: TGTGCCAGCTCACCAATAGGACAGGAAAGGTACTTC.

The chain employs TRBV5-1 and TRBJ2-3, with D unresolved. Per the germline V gene, CDR1 is SGHRS and CDR2 is YFSETQ. The CDR3 consists of 12 residues. V was trimmed by 4 bases and J by 0 bases, leaving 3 bases between them. The CDR3 nucleotides are TGCGCCAGCAGCCAAAGCACAGATACGCAGTATTTT. Its protein is CASSQSTDTQYF.

The chain has TRBV29-1 and TRBJ1-1; no firm D call. CDR3 length equals 13 residues. Germline loops: CDR1 SQVTM, CDR2 ANQGSEA. Trimming left V 2 bases short and J 3 bases short, with 10 bases between. The CDR3 DNA follows: TGCAGCGTTGAACATACTATGTACACTGAAGCTTTCTTT. Translating gives CSVEHTMYTEAFF.

The chain combines TRBV2 with TRBJ2-7; D not resolved. This CDR3 spans 14 amino acids. The germline gives CDR1 SNHLY, CDR2 FYNNEI. V was clipped by 4 bases and J by 1 base, with 11 bases between them. The CDR3 loop reads CASSVLGNSYEQYF. DNA of the CDR3: TGTGCCAGCAGTGTTCTAGGGAATTCCTACGAGCAGTACTTC.

This rearrangement joins TRBV9 to TRBJ2-7; no reliable D call. This CDR3 contains 14 residues. V gave up 3 bases and J gave up 1 base, with 11 bases separating them. CDR1 and CDR2 (germline): SGDLS, YYNGEE. Here the CDR3 reads CASSAHRASYEQYF. The DNA of the CDR3 is TGTGCCAGCAGCGCCCATCGAGCTTCCTACGAGCAGTACTTC.

The V call is TRBV11-3, the J call TRBJ2-1, with D maybe TRBD2 (6 bases). The CDR3 length is 14 residues. Trimming pared 2 bases from V and 4 bases from J, leaving 9 bases between. Germline assignment: CDR1 SGHNT and CDR2 YENEEA. The CDR3 loop reads CASSLSGVYNEQFF. CDR3 nucleotide sequence: TGTGCCAGCAGCTTATCGGGGGTTTACAATGAGCAGTTCTTC.